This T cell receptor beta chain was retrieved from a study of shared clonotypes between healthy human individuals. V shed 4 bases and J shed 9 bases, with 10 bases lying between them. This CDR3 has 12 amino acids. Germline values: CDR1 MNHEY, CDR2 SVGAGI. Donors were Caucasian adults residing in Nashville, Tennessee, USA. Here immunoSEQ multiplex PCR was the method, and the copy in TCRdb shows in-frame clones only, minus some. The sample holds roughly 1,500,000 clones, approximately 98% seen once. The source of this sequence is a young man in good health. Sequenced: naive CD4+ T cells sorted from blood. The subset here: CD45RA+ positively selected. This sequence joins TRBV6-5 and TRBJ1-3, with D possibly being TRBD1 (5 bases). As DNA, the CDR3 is TGTGCCAGCAGTTCCGGGACGTCCACCATATATTTT. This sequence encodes CASSSGTSTIYF.